This T cell receptor (beta chain) was retrieved from a study of regulatory T cells in long-lasting Graves disease. Time point specified: newly diagnosed GD, antithyroid drugs for less than 3 months. Preparation of the TCR library used RNA extracted from PBMCs. This clonotype was counted at least ten times. HTBI primers from iRepertoire and Arm-PCR of CDR3 regions yielded the TCR beta libraries. TCRdb processed the multiplex PCR reads anew with MiXCR; each CDR3 protein has one entry. The sample shows approximately 270,000 distinct CDR3 sequences, approximately 18% of them seen only once. Trimming cost V 6 bases and J 6 bases, with 13 bases left between them. The CDR3 totals 13 residues. This sample was shared with a second study, whose subject was T cells in Graves' hyperthyroidism and ophthalmopathy.

The material sequenced was peripheral blood mononuclear cells (PBMCs), taken at new diagnosis, from a patient treated with antithyroid drugs. This TCR was recovered from a woman under 40 with Graves disease. The chain combines TRBV12-3 or TRBV12-4 with TRBJ2-3; D perhaps matches TRBD1 (5 bases). The CDR3 coding sequence is TGTGCCAGCAGGGGCCAGGGATCGGATACGCAGTATTTT. It yields the protein CASRGQGSDTQYF.